Listed here are 22 T cell receptor beta chains from one sample, sequenced in a study of beta chain features in type 1 diabetes. Regarding the study as a whole: When Type 1 diabetes patients were examined, their TCRB CDR3s proved moderately but significantly shorter in all four CD4+ subsets.

Their antigen targets remain unknown. Expressed TCRB transcripts were sequenced after all isolated RNA was converted to cDNA. Produced via immunoSEQ multiplex PCR; TCRdb's table is partial and in-frame only. The table lists more than 250,000 clones, 14% of them singletons. The sequenced sample was naive CD4+ T cells from blood. The receptors originated from a man in his thirties or forties with type 1 diabetes.

The chain joins TRBV18 to TRBJ2-5; D gene uncertain. Germline V lookup: CDR1 KGHSH, CDR2 LQKENI. The CDR3 spans 13 residues. Trimming took 3 bases from V and 3 from J, leaving 8 bases between them. CDR3 bases: TGTGCCAGCTCACCTCGGGTAGAAGAGACCCAGTACTTC. It translates to CASSPRVEETQYF.

The rearrangement links TRBV15 to TRBJ1-1; D remains ambiguous. This CDR3 has 15 amino acids. Germline loops: CDR1 LNHNV, CDR2 YYDKDF (reference sequence). Trimming took 4 bases from V and 4 from J, leaving 16 bases between them. Written as DNA, the CDR3 is TGTGCCACCAGCATGGTGTTAGCGGGGAGCACTGAAGCTTTCTTT. It codes for CATSMVLAGSTEAFF.

J is TRBJ2-3 and V is TRBV7-3; 10 nucleotides match TRBD2. The CDR3 is made up of 14 amino acids. Germline CDR1 SGHTA, CDR2 FQGTGA. V lost 5 bases to trimming and J lost 4 bases; unmatched junction nucleotides: 3. The CDR3 sequence: CASSPSGSPDTQYF. CDR3 coding DNA: TGTGCCAGCAGCCCTAGCGGGAGCCCAGATACGCAGTATTTT.

A few counts support this clone. The CDR3 coding sequence is TGTGCCAGCAGCTTCAAGGAGCTTGGAAAACTGTTTTTT. Its protein is CASSFKELGKLFF. The V and J genes are TRBV7-2 and TRBJ1-4; D is undetermined. This CDR3 is built from 13 residues. Germline loops: CDR1 SGHTA, CDR2 FQGNSA. V gave up 3 bases and J gave up 10 bases, with 12 bases separating them.

The rearrangement uses TRBV15 and TRBJ2-7, with D unclear. This CDR3 has 15 residues. Trimming removed 0 bases from V and 9 bases from J, with 18 bases in between. Germline values: CDR1 LNHNV, CDR2 YYDKDF (reference sequence). The CDR3 loop reads CATSRDRANLILQYF. The CDR3 DNA reads as TGTGCCACCAGCAGAGACCGCGCTAACCTGATTTTGCAGTACTTC.

The chain links TRBV4-3 to TRBJ2-2; weak D call: TRBD2 (6 bases). The V gene's germline CDR1 is LGHNA and CDR2 YSLEER. The CDR3 runs to 16 residues. Trimming stripped 2 bases from V and 6 bases from J, with 16 bases between. The chain's CDR3 is CASSQMTGLAAGELFF. The CDR3 DNA follows: TGCGCCAGCAGCCAAATGACCGGCTTAGCGGCCGGGGAGCTGTTTTTT.

As DNA, the CDR3 is TGCGCCAGCAGCTTTAATATCCAAGAGACCCAGTACTTC. Translation: CASSFNIQETQYF. V gene TRBV5-1 combines with J gene TRBJ2-5; no reliable D call. Trimming removed 2 bases from V and 1 base from J, with 6 bases in between. The CDR3 is 13 residues long. The germline CDR1 and CDR2 sequences are SGHRS and YFSETQ.

J is TRBJ2-7 and V is TRBV6-6; 10 bases are shared with TRBD2. This CDR3 has 15 residues. Trimming cost V 7 bases and J 5 bases; bases outside gene matches: 11. Germline V gene data show CDR1 as MNHNY and CDR2 as SVGAGI (reference sequence). The CDR3 DNA reads as TGTGCCAGCACCCCTGGCGCTAGCGGGAGAAACGAGCAGTACTTC. Translating it yields CASTPGASGRNEQYF.

This sequence joins TRBV10-3 and TRBJ2-7; D perhaps matches TRBD2 (6 bases). The germline V gene encodes CDR1 ENHRY and CDR2 SYGVKD. The CDR3 is 13 residues long. The V end was cut by 8 bases, the J end by 3 bases, with 14 bases between. CDR3 region: CAIWGGRDYEQYF. The DNA of the CDR3 is TGTGCCATCTGGGGCGGGCGGGACTACGAGCAGTACTTC.

This clone has just a few counts. V gene TRBV27 combines with J gene TRBJ1-1, with 9 nucleotides matching TRBD1. Germline V gene data show CDR1 as MNHEY and CDR2 as SMNVEV (reference sequence). The V gene end was trimmed by 5 bases and the J gene end by 0 bases; junction bases not matched to a gene: 7. This CDR3 is 16 amino acids long. CDR3 nucleotide sequence: TGTGCCAGCAGTCGCCACAGGGGGCCCTTGAACACTGAAGCTTTCTTT. This encodes CASSRHRGPLNTEAFF.

The chain combines TRBV4-2 with TRBJ2-4; TRBD1 is a possible D gene (6 bases). Germline values: CDR1 LGHNA, CDR2 YNFKEQ. This CDR3 region has 15 residues. Trimming took off 0 bases at V and 7 bases at J, with 13 bases between the two ends. CDR3 in amino acids: CASSQDFTGRNIQYF. CDR3 sequence (DNA): TGTGCCAGCAGCCAAGATTTTACAGGGCGGAACATTCAGTACTTC.

V is TRBV28 and J is TRBJ2-5, with D possibly matching TRBD1 (5 bases). The germline V gene encodes CDR1 MDHEN and CDR2 SYDVKM. The CDR3 covers 14 residues. Trimming cost V 2 bases and J 2 bases, with 9 bases left between them. The CDR3 DNA is TGTGCCAGCAGTTTAGTAGGACATCAAGAGACCCAGTACTTC. Protein: CASSLVGHQETQYF.

The chain links TRBV10-3 to TRBJ2-7; the D gene is possibly TRBD1 (6 bases). The V end was cut by 0 bases, the J end by 0 bases, with 9 bases between. In germline, CDR1 is ENHRY, CDR2 SYGVKD. This CDR3 comprises 15 residues. DNA of the CDR3: TGTGCCATCAGTGAGTCCTACAGGGCCTCCTACGAGCAGTACTTC. It specifies CAISESYRASYEQYF.

This clone was recorded a few times. The V and J genes are TRBV30 and TRBJ1-5; TRBD1 matches at 8 bases. The junction had 3 bases not matched to a gene; V was cut back by 5 bases and J by 3 bases. The germline V gene encodes CDR1 GTSNPN and CDR2 SVGIG (reference sequence). The CDR3 consists of 13 residues. The CDR3 DNA follows: TGTGCCTGGGAACAGGGGGACAATCAGCCCCAGCATTTT. Amino acids: CAWEQGDNQPQHF.

This chain connects TRBV28 to TRBJ2-1, with TRBD1 identical over 9 bases. CDR3 length: 14 amino acids. After removal of 3 bases from V and 4 bases from J, the junction contained 1 base not matched to a gene. Germline V gene data show CDR1 as MDHEN and CDR2 as SYDVKM. The CDR3 nucleotides read TGTGCCAGCAGTTTGACAGGGGGTTACAATGAGCAGTTCTTC. Translating gives CASSLTGGYNEQFF.

A few counts support this clone. The rearrangement joins TRBV9 to TRBJ2-7, with 8 positions matching TRBD1. The CDR3 covers 16 residues. Germline V gene sequence: CDR1 SGDLS, CDR2 YYNGEE. J was trimmed by 9 bases and V by 0 bases; bases with no gene match: 14. CDR3 in amino acids: CASSVAGLGTGGVQYF. The CDR3 DNA reads TGTGCCAGCAGCGTAGCCGGCCTAGGGACAGGAGGAGTGCAGTACTTC. Using reference TRBV9 and TRBJ2-7 for the parts outside the CDR3, the full variable domain is DSGVTQTPKHLITATGQRVTLRCSPRSGDLSVYWYQQSLDQGLQFLIQYYNGEERAKGNILERFSAQQFPDLHSELNLSSLELGDSALYFCASSVAGLGTGGVQYFGPGTRLTVT.

This clone was seen a handful of times. The rearrangement joins TRBV7-9 to TRBJ1-2, with 8 positions matching TRBD1. The CDR3 is 15 amino acids. The germline V gene encodes CDR1 SEHNR and CDR2 FQNEAQ (reference sequence). The ends lost 5 bases at V and 1 base at J; junction bases unmatched: 6. The CDR3 spells CASSVGTGGNYGYTF. The CDR3 DNA reads as TGTGCCAGCAGCGTCGGGACAGGCGGTAACTATGGCTACACCTTC.

This clone was observed a handful of times. V gene TRBV28 combines with J gene TRBJ1-4; D may be TRBD1 (6 bases). V was cut by 7 bases and J by 2 bases, with 14 bases left in between. CDR3 length equals 15 residues. Germline V gives CDR1 MDHEN, CDR2 SYDVKM. In DNA form, the CDR3 reads TGTGCCAGCATCACCCCAAGGGGGACTAATGAAAAACTGTTTTTT. Its translation is CASITPRGTNEKLFF.

This clone showed up just a few times. The rearrangement links TRBV6-5 to TRBJ1-5; TRBD1 agrees at 7 bases. This CDR3 has 13 amino acids. From germline, CDR1 is MNHEY and CDR2 SVGAGI. The junction had 9 bases not matched to a gene; V was cut back by 10 bases and J by 6 bases. CDR3 in amino acids: CATPGQFSQPQHF. The CDR3 nucleotides read TGTGCCACCCCGGGACAGTTTAGTCAGCCCCAGCATTTT.

This chain connects TRBV19 to TRBJ2-1; 8 bases are shared with TRBD1. J was trimmed by 8 bases and V by 7 bases; bases with no gene match: 13. The CDR3 is made up of 15 amino acids. CDR1 and CDR2 (germline): LNHDA, SQIVND (reference sequence). The CDR3 DNA reads TGTGCCAGTACTCTAACAGGGGGAACGTTCGATGAGCAGTTCTTC. It is translated as CASTLTGGTFDEQFF.

This clone was seen a few times. The same CDR3 can be traced to other DNA sequences in this sample. The chain employs TRBV28 and TRBJ2-3; D gene uncertain. Germline CDR1 is MDHEN and CDR2 is SYDVKM. The CDR3 has 12 amino acids. V lost 5 bases and J 3 bases, leaving 6 bases between the germline ends. CDR3 bases: TGTGCCAGCAGTAGACTTACAGATACGCAGTATTTT. The encoded protein is CASSRLTDTQYF.

This clone was observed a few times. This chain joins TRBV5-5 and TRBJ2-5; 8 bases map to TRBD2. The CDR3 spans 15 residues. V lost 0 bases, J lost 3 bases, and 4 bases stayed unmatched. Germline CDR1 reads SGHKS; CDR2 reads YYEKEE (reference sequence). The CDR3 loop is CASSLAPGGKETQYF. In DNA form, the CDR3 reads TGTGCCAGCAGCTTGGCCCCGGGAGGGAAAGAGACCCAGTACTTC.